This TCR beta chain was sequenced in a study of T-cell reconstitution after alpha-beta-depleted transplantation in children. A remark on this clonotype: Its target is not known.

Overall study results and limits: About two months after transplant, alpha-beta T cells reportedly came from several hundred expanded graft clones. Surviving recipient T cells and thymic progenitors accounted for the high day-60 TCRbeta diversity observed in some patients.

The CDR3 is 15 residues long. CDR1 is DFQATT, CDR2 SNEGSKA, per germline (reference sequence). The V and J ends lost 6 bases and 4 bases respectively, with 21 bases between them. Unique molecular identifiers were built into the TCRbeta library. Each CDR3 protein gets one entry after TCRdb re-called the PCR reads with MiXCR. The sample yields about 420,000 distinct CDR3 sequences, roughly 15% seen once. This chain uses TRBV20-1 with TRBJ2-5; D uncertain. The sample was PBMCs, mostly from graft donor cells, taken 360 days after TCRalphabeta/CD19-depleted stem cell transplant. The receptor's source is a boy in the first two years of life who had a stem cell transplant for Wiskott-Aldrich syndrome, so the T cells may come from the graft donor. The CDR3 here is CSAPAGQRSRETQYF. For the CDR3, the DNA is TGCAGTGCCCCAGCCGGGCAGCGCTCACGAGAGACCCAGTACTTC.